This TCR beta chain was retrieved from a study of T cells in tuberculosis. On the study more broadly: The T cells targeted glucose monomycolate, a mycobacterial lipid, via CD1B.

This clone was recorded only once. The antigen is undetermined. Assay: immunoSEQ multiplex PCR; the TCRdb copy retains only in-frame clones and omits some. This sample has around 33,000 clones; roughly 92% occur once, and the top ten carry approximately 8.1%. Findings of the study overall: GEM motif frequencies gave over 55% accuracy; the GMM repertoire gave about 90%. Active tuberculosis alpha repertoires lay closer to GMM-specific TCRs than controls'. Smaller alpha distances in active tuberculosis partly reflected shorter CDR3-alpha lengths.

Trimming took off 4 bases at V and 0 bases at J, with 22 bases between the two ends. CDR1 and CDR2 from the germline V gene are KGHSH and LQKENI. CDR3 size: 18 residues. This sequence was found in a donor aged 10-35 years with latent tuberculosis or without tuberculosis infection. Some clones in this sample may be carry-over from other donors' samples. Sample: PBMCs. The chain carries TRBV18 and TRBJ2-7; D uncertain. In DNA form, the CDR3 reads TGTGCCAGCTCACTCAATATATTAACCGATACGAGCTCCTACGAGCAGTACTTC. It encodes CASSLNILTDTSSYEQYF.